Listed below are T cell receptor beta chains from one sample, sequenced in a study of blood T cell repertoires in COVID-19. The assay was immunoSEQ multiplex PCR, and TCRdb's table has in-frame clones only and misses some. The sample yields approximately 460,000 clones, approximately 89% seen once. The sequencing sample was made of peripheral blood. These TCRs come from a man between 18 and 35 years old with COVID-19, enrolled during active disease. CDR3s include the opening cysteine and the closing phenylalanine or tryptophan. The D gene is left open where the match is weak. Size tells how often a clone was seen (once, few, many) or the class of an expanded clone, and some rows leave it out.

>-|TRBV27|TRBD2|TRBJ2-1
CASKRGTSYNEQFF
TGTGCCAGCAAGCGGGGGACATCCTACAATGAGCAGTTCTTC
>-|TRBV11-2|-|TRBJ2-3
CASSSSRTAGTDTQYF
TGTGCCAGCAGCTCGTCCCGGACTGCCGGTACAGATACGCAGTATTTT
>-|TRBV29-1|TRBD1|TRBJ1-2
CSLDREGYGYTF
TGCAGCTTAGACAGGGAAGGGTATGGCTACACCTTC
>few|TRBV20-1|-|TRBJ2-7
CSATTGSEQYF
TGCAGTGCCACAACAGGGAGCGAGCAGTACTTC
>-|TRBV3-1/TRBV3-2|TRBD2|TRBJ2-7
CASSQNALSGLGEQYF
TGTGCCAGCAGCCAAAACGCGCTTAGCGGGTTGGGCGAGCAGTACTTC
>-|TRBV20-1|-|TRBJ2-2
CSAEYTGELFF
TGCAGTGCAGAGTACACCGGGGAGCTGTTTTTT
>-|TRBV30|TRBD2|TRBJ2-3
CAWKQAGGHTQYF
TGTGCCTGGAAACAAGCGGGAGGCCATACGCAGTATTTT
>-|TRBV24-1|TRBD1|TRBJ2-7
CATSVDRGGEQYF
TGTGCCACCAGTGTCGACAGGGGTGGCGAGCAGTACTTC
>-|TRBV15|TRBD2|TRBJ2-4
CATSREVLAGSSPKNIQYF
TGTGCCACCAGCAGAGAAGTACTAGCGGGAAGCAGCCCAAAAAACATTCAGTACTTC
>once|TRBV23-1|TRBD1|TRBJ2-2
CASSQSRTGDHGELFF
TGCGCCAGCAGTCAATCGAGGACAGGAGATCACGGGGAGCTGTTTTTT
>-|TRBV6-4|-|TRBJ2-2
CASSSFGGGVNTGELFF
TGTGCCAGCAGTAGTTTTGGCGGGGGCGTGAACACCGGGGAGCTGTTTTTT
>-|TRBV6-5|TRBD1|TRBJ2-7
CASSYRGLLEQYF
TGTGCCAGCAGTTACAGGGGGCTCCTGGAGCAGTACTTC
>-|TRBV30|-|TRBJ2-2
CAWSTGRVDTGELFF
TGTGCCTGGAGTACCGGGCGGGTCGACACCGGGGAGCTGTTTTTT
>-|TRBV19|TRBD1|TRBJ1-5
CASTNTGGAQPQHF
TGTGCCAGCACCAACACAGGGGGCGCTCAGCCCCAGCATTTT
>once|TRBV2|TRBD1|TRBJ1-5
CASQKQGAVYQPQHF
TGTGCCAGCCAGAAACAGGGGGCGGTTTATCAGCCCCAGCATTTT
>-|TRBV11-2|-|TRBJ1-2
CASSLWPAGWGYTF
TGTGCCAGCAGCTTATGGCCCGCCGGGTGGGGCTACACCTTC
>-|TRBV5-1|TRBD2|TRBJ2-3
CASSYQRGYTDTQYF
TGCGCCAGCAGCTACCAGCGGGGGTACACAGATACGCAGTATTTT
>-|TRBV7-3|-|TRBJ2-3
CASSLTRTSTDTQYF
TGTGCCAGCAGCTTAACGCGGACTAGCACAGATACGCAGTATTTT
>-|TRBV11-2|TRBD2|TRBJ2-7
CASSHNPTSGGDEQYF
TGTGCCAGCAGCCACAACCCCACTAGCGGGGGGGACGAGCAGTACTTC
>-|TRBV11-2|TRBD1|TRBJ1-2
CASSLRGTEYGYTF
TGTGCCAGCAGCTTAAGGGGGACAGAATATGGCTACACCTTC
>-|TRBV19|-|TRBJ2-7
CASSIDQGHYEQYF
TGTGCCAGTAGTATAGATCAAGGACACTACGAGCAGTACTTC
>-|TRBV6-6|TRBD2|TRBJ2-1
CASSYGGGIDEQFF
TGTGCCAGCAGTTACGGCGGGGGGATCGATGAGCAGTTCTTC
>once|TRBV30|TRBD1|TRBJ1-2
CAWSVPLGQASGYTF
TGTGCCTGGAGTGTACCCCTCGGACAGGCATCGGGCTACACCTTC
>-|TRBV24-1|-|TRBJ2-5
CATSEASSRIKETQYF
TGTGCCACCAGTGAGGCTAGCTCTCGGATTAAAGAGACCCAGTACTTC
>-|TRBV9|-|TRBJ1-4
CASSVGGSGEKLFF
TGTGCCAGCAGCGTGGGGGGAAGCGGTGAAAAACTGTTTTTT
>-|TRBV6-5|-|TRBJ1-6
CASRYLGDSPLHF
TGTGCCAGCAGGTACCTTGGAGATTCACCCCTCCACTTT
>few|TRBV7-9|-|TRBJ1-6
CASSNNRDSPLHF
TGTGCCAGCAGTAACAACAGGGATTCACCCCTCCACTTT
>-|TRBV19|TRBD1|TRBJ2-7
CASSPRTGVGYEQYF
TGTGCCAGTAGTCCACGGACAGGGGTAGGCTACGAGCAGTACTTC
>-|TRBV3-1/TRBV3-2|-|TRBJ2-5
CASSRSREETQYF
TGTGCCAGCAGCCGCAGCAGGGAAGAGACCCAGTACTTC
>-|TRBV7-9|TRBD2|TRBJ2-5
CASSSRTSGAKETQYF
TGTGCCAGCAGCAGCCGGACTAGCGGGGCGAAAGAGACCCAGTACTTC
>few|TRBV6-5|-|TRBJ2-1
CASSFTGMGYNEQFF
TGTGCCAGCAGTTTCACAGGGATGGGTTACAATGAGCAGTTCTTC
>-|TRBV11-2|-|TRBJ1-3
CASSAYTIGNTIYF
TGTGCCAGCAGCGCTTATACTATCGGAAACACCATATATTTT
>-|TRBV11-3|-|TRBJ1-1
CASSSRGSTEAFF
TGTGCCAGCAGCTCTCGGGGGAGCACTGAAGCTTTCTTT
>-|TRBV9|-|TRBJ2-2
CASSPTRDRPGELFF
TGTGCCAGCAGCCCCACGCGGGACAGACCCGGGGAGCTGTTTTTT
>-|TRBV28|-|TRBJ1-3
CASRSRQESGNTIYF
TGTGCCAGCAGATCTCGACAGGAATCTGGAAACACCATATATTTT
>-|TRBV9|-|TRBJ1-3
CASSVDGATSGNTIYF
TGTGCCAGCAGCGTAGATGGGGCTACCTCTGGAAACACCATATATTTT
>-|TRBV4-2|-|TRBJ2-3
CASSPRRGDTQYF
TGTGCCAGCAGCCCAAGGAGGGGAGATACGCAGTATTTT
>-|TRBV7-9|-|TRBJ2-1
CASRRSSTAYNEQFF
TGTGCCAGCAGACGATCCTCGACAGCCTACAATGAGCAGTTCTTC
>-|TRBV27|-|TRBJ2-2
CASSRISGTGELFF
TGTGCCAGCAGCAGAATCAGCGGAACCGGGGAGCTGTTTTTT
>once|TRBV19|TRBD1|TRBJ2-7
CASSENRGYLYF
TGTGCCAGTAGTGAGAACAGGGGTTATTTATACTTC
>-|TRBV5-1|TRBD1|TRBJ2-1
CASSSGTGGIDEQFF
TGCGCCAGCAGTTCCGGGACAGGGGGCATAGATGAGCAGTTCTTC
>-|TRBV2|-|TRBJ2-1
CASSERVATPHNEQFF
TGTGCCAGCAGTGAAAGAGTAGCAACGCCCCACAATGAGCAGTTCTTC
>once|TRBV2|-|TRBJ2-5
CASSQELQETQYF
TGTGCCAGCAGCCAAGAGCTACAAGAGACCCAGTACTTC